Below, one T cell receptor beta chain is given with its context. This clonotype is classified as medium-sized (0.01 to 0.1%). Base qualities are not provided; no much larger clone lies one nucleotide away. This sample is part of a study of Japanese encephalitis immunity and Zika vaccine responses (dated by TCRdb to the early 2020s). The study in broad terms: The included participants were given three 5.0 ug doses of alum-adjuvanted ZPIV at weeks 0, 4 and 28. The study examined whether earlier vaccination against Japanese encephalitis virus (JEV) or yellow fever virus (YFV) influenced CD4 T cell responses to the Zika vaccine. For TCR sequencing, over 5 representative participants were selected from each pre-vaccination group, and samples were taken at week 0 (after pre-vaccination, before ZPIV) and at week 52. Before ZPIV, around 13 participants were given one dose of YFV vaccine (YF-VAX), while roughly 10 participants were flavivirus-naive. About 12 participants were given two doses of JEV vaccine (IXIARO) 28 days apart, two to three months before the first ZPIV dose. TCR repertoires from a few flavivirus-naive individuals were additionally analyzed at weeks 2, 6 and 52 after the start of ZPIV vaccination. ZIKV peptides were 15-mers overlapping by 11 residues, selected for NetMHCpan/NetMHCII-predicted epitopes with affinity below 50 nM. Stimulations used ZIKV structural-protein peptide pools split into flavivirus-conserved and non-conserved sets, or JEV or YFV peptides matching the pre-vaccination. Findings and caveats that apply to the study as a whole: After ZPIV, a significant decrease in repertoire richness of CD4 T cells responding to conserved ZIKV epitopes was observed in JEV-pre-vaccinated donors. Samples clustered by participant with no similarity between individuals, suggesting no public TCRs were detected. Compared with YFV-pre-vaccinated donors, JEV-pre-vaccinated donors had higher repertoire similarity across time-points and stimulations, indicating that more clonotypes were common to ZIKV and JEV stimulation. The individual peptides behind the cross-reactive responses were not identified because limits on sample size made peptide-pool deconvolution impossible. Rather than the whole vaccinated cohort, the analysis covered just a subset of trial participants, namely those who received three doses and had adequate samples. Only a few individuals showed CD8 T cell responses to ZIKV peptide pools, and those responses were very low in magnitude.

Libraries were made using 5' RACE. TCRbeta libraries were pooled in proportion to their sorted cell numbers before sequencing. Total RNA was extracted from sorted cells with RNAzol RT, and cDNA was synthesized with an oligo(dT) primer and a template-switching oligo. Using Kapa HiFi, PCR amplified the TCRbeta V-CDR3-J region between a SMARTer oligo primer and a TCRbeta constant-region primer. Illumina adaptors and sample-specific index barcodes were added in a second PCR, followed by HighPrep bead cleanup and Bioanalyzer confirmation of a band of roughly 650 bp. Sequencing of the libraries was done on an Illumina MiSeq using 2x151 bp paired-end reads. As for the original processing: Reads were demultiplexed with an in-house Java program, and TCRbeta annotations were assigned and clonotypes were counted with MiXCR. Repertoire overlap was assessed with Morisita-Horn indices from the R package vegan, and UPGMA clustering and Circos plots of recurring clonotypes were generated. Shannon diversity and richness were normalized to the highest possible value given the input cell numbers, yielding values from 0 to 1. MUSCLE was used to align CDR3beta sequences, SeqinR to compute distances, and R to plot multidimensional scaling. TCRdb itself trimmed the public reads at Q25 with fastp, ran MiXCR and retained productive beta chains. Merged by CDR3 protein, the rows form single entries marked with the most common genes and DNA. In this record, the V and J calls reflect TCRdb's handling and not the investigators' own analysis. This sample gives 250 or so distinct CDR3 sequences in total; 6.6% of them show up just once. The ten largest make up about two fifths of the sample.

After labeling with CellTrace CFSE, PBMCs were cultured for about six days in RPMI containing about 8% human serum along with peptide pools, each at about 0.98 ug/mL. Unfixed proliferating CD4 T cells were sorted on a BD FACSAria as live CD56-CD19-CD16-CD3+CD4+ CFSE-low cells. Enrolled adults were healthy and seronegative for ZIKV, JEV, YFV, DENV and WNV by microneutralization screening. The samples were drawn from a phase 1 trial of an alum-adjuvanted Zika purified-inactivated virus (ZPIV) vaccine that was randomized, double-blinded and placebo-controlled. Peripheral blood mononuclear cells were isolated using a standard procedure and then kept frozen in liquid nitrogen until they were used. Looking up the germline V gene (reference sequence) yields CDR1 DFQATT and CDR2 SNEGSKA. Reading from cysteine to phenylalanine, the CDR3 counts 11 amino acids. The sequence is cut down to CDR3 DNA, 33 bases in frame from base 1. At the junction V is shortened by 5 bases and J by 11 bases; bases outside the gene matches: 8.

This chain joins TRBV20-1 to TRBJ1-1; 7 bases in the junction line up with TRBD1. The clonotype originates from an adult woman who received an inactivated Zika virus vaccine. The material sequenced was antigen-activated CD4+ T cells from blood, cultured, taken during a Zika inactivated vaccine study. The nucleotide sequence reads as follows: TGCAGTGCTCGTCGGGACAGCCGGGCTTTCTTT. Its protein is CSARRDSRAFF.